The present TCR beta chain was sequenced within a study of cytomegalovirus exposure and HLA in healthy donors. CDR1 and CDR2 from the germline V gene are LNHDA and SQIVND (reference sequence). V gave up 6 bases and J gave up 4 bases; unmatched junction bases: 3. The CDR3 covers 13 residues. PCR used 60 Vbeta primers and 13 Jbeta primers. Assay used: immunoSEQ multiplex PCR; TCRdb lists only in-frame clones, some missing. The sample shows about 180,000 clones, 70% to 85% of them seen only once. Notes on this clone: The antigen remains undetermined.

General study results and limits: In a later analysis, most CMV-associated TCR beta chains appeared HLA-restricted. What TCR beta sequences reportedly achieved was accurate prediction of HLA-A and HLA-B alleles in most subjects. According to the study, 160 or so TCR beta chains were cytomegalovirus-associated. Earlier findings revealed that most TCR beta V segments proved productive either about 87% or about 30% of the time.

Sequencing used PBMCs. The chain joins TRBV19 to TRBJ2-3; 8 bases fit TRBD1. The origin of this receptor is a woman in her forties in good health and CMV-seronegative. The CDR3 sequence is CASRNRGADTQYF. The CDR3 nucleotides are TGTGCCAGTAGAAACAGGGGGGCAGATACGCAGTATTTT.